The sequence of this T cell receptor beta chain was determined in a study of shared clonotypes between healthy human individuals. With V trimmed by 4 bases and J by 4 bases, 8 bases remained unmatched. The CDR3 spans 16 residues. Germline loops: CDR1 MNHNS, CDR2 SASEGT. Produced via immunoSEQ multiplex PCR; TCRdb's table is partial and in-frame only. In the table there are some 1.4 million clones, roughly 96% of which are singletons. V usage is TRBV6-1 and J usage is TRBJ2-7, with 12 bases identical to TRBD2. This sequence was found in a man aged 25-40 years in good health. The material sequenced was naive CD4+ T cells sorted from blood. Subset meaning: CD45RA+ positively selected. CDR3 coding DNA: TGTGCCAGCAGTGTCCCCCCCGGGACTAGCGGGTACGAGCAGTACTTC. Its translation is CASSVPPGTSGYEQYF.